The rows below give T cell receptor beta chains drawn from one sample of a study of CD4+ T cells in melanoma. TCRdb keeps only in-frame clones here, not all; method: immunoSEQ multiplex PCR. The sample carries about 11,000 clones, over 60% recorded once. The material sequenced was cells from a culture (not recorded whether cultured in vitro). The source of these receptors is a human donor with melanoma. Both conserved end residues are part of each CDR3. The D gene is left open where the match is weak. The size field is filled for only some rows; it gives once, few, many or a size class.

size,D,V,J,DNA,CDR3
.,TRBD1,TRBV6-5,TRBJ1-2,TGTGCCAGCAGAGACCGGGACAGGGGGTTGGGCTACACCTTC,CASRDRDRGLGYTF
.,.,TRBV6-6,TRBJ1-1,TGTGCCAGCAGTTTCCGGGGGGCGGACACTGAAGCTTTCTTT,CASSFRGADTEAFF
.,.,TRBV2,TRBJ2-5,TGTGCCACACGGGGTTTTGGGGAGACCCAGTACTTC,CATRGFGETQYF
few,TRBD1,TRBV5-6,TRBJ2-3,TGTGCCAGCAGCTTGGTTTGGCAGGGGGCCCGATCTAGCACAGATACGCAGTATTTT,CASSLVWQGARSSTDTQYF
once,.,TRBV19,TRBJ1-1,TGTGCCAGTAGTATTACCACGGCGAACACTGAAGCTTTCTTT,CASSITTANTEAFF
.,.,TRBV6-6,TRBJ2-7,TGTGCCAGCAGTTACTCTGACGTACGATCCTACGAGCAGTACTTC,CASSYSDVRSYEQYF
few,.,TRBV5-3,TRBJ2-3,TGTGCCAGAAGCTTGCTGCTTGGAGATACGCAGTATTTT,CARSLLLGDTQYF
.,TRBD2,TRBV10-2,TRBJ2-1,TGCGCCAGCAGTCCGGGACTAGCGGGCATCAATGAGCAGTTCTTC,CASSPGLAGINEQFF
once,.,TRBV9,TRBJ2-3,TGTGCCAGCAGCGTCAGGCATAGCACAGATACGCAGTATTTT,CASSVRHSTDTQYF
.,.,TRBV10-1,TRBJ1-2,TGCGCCAGCAGTGCCTCAAGGAACTATGGCTACACCTTC,CASSASRNYGYTF
.,.,TRBV5-6,TRBJ1-1,TGTGCCAGCAGCTTAGCCGGTCGAGGCGTCGGCTTGAACACTGAAGCTTTCTTT,CASSLAGRGVGLNTEAFF
few,TRBD1,TRBV4-2,TRBJ2-2,TGTGCCAGCAGCCTTGGGACAGTCGGCACCGGGGAGCTGTTTTTT,CASSLGTVGTGELFF
once,.,TRBV5-4,TRBJ2-2,TGTGCCAGCAGCTTCTCTCCATCGGCGAACACCGGGGAGCTGTTTTTT,CASSFSPSANTGELFF
.,.,TRBV27,TRBJ2-1,TGTGCCAGCAGTTCCTTAAGGGTTTCCCGGACCCCCAATGAGCAGTTCTTC,CASSSLRVSRTPNEQFF
.,.,TRBV27,TRBJ1-2,TGTGCCAGCAGTTTAAAAGGGGGGTCTTTTGGGTACACCTTC,CASSLKGGSFGYTF
.,TRBD1,TRBV7-3,TRBJ1-1,TGTGCCAGCAGCCCGGGACAGGGGAACACTGAAGCTTTCTTT,CASSPGQGNTEAFF
.,TRBD1,TRBV7-8,TRBJ2-7,TGTGCCAGCAGCCGCCTGGGACAGCGCGGAGAGCAGTACTTC,CASSRLGQRGEQYF
few,TRBD1,TRBV10-3,TRBJ1-2,TGTGCCATCAGTGAGTCAGAAGGAGGGGGCGTTTCTGGCTACACCTTC,CAISESEGGGVSGYTF
.,.,TRBV6-6,TRBJ2-5,TGTGCCAGCAGTTACTCGCCCGGGGGGCTAGAGACCCAGTACTTC,CASSYSPGGLETQYF
few,TRBD1,TRBV5-1,TRBJ1-1,TGCGCCAGCATGACAGGGCCGACCACTGAAGCTTTCTTT,CASMTGPTTEAFF
once,.,TRBV20-1,TRBJ1-1,TGCAGTGCTAATATGGGCCTTTGGGCTTTCTTT,CSANMGLWAFF
.,.,TRBV9,TRBJ2-1,TGTGCCAGCAGCGTAGGGGGGCTTCTATACAATGAGCAGTTCTTC,CASSVGGLLYNEQFF
.,TRBD1,TRBV6-5,TRBJ2-6,TGTGCCAGCAGGGCAGGGGGCTCAGGGGCCAACGTCCTGACTTTC,CASRAGGSGANVLTF
.,.,TRBV30,TRBJ2-3,TGTGCCTGGAGTTCCCAGGGAGATACGCAGTATTTT,CAWSSQGDTQYF
.,.,TRBV5-6,TRBJ1-2,TGTGCCAGCAGCTTGAGGTCGGCGGGTGGCTACACCTTC,CASSLRSAGGYTF
.,.,TRBV2,TRBJ2-7,TGTGCCACCACAGGCGGTTCCTACGAGCAGTACTTC,CATTGGSYEQYF
.,.,TRBV14,TRBJ2-7,TGTGCCAGCAGCCAAGACTCCGTTCCCTACGAGCAGTACTTC,CASSQDSVPYEQYF
.,.,TRBV30,TRBJ1-6,TGTGCCTGGAGAGAACCCCCAAATTCACCCCTCCACTTT,CAWREPPNSPLHF
.,TRBD1,TRBV19,TRBJ1-1,TGTGCCAGTAGTGGTGGGGACAGGGGGCAGAACACTGAAGCTTTCTTT,CASSGGDRGQNTEAFF